Shown below are 28 T cell receptor beta chains from a single sample sequenced in a study of beta chain features in type 1 diabetes. Every isolated RNA sample was fully reverse transcribed, so sequencing captured expressed TCRB transcripts. Only in-frame clones appear in the TCRdb table, and some are missing; sequencing was by immunoSEQ multiplex PCR. Of 640,000 or so clones detected, about an eighth appear once; the ten largest clones hold roughly 0.04%. The antigens of these receptors remain unknown. Findings and limits, study-wide: There was a moderate but significant shortening of TCRB CDR3s in all four CD4+ subsets of Type 1 diabetes patients.

The sample comprised naive CD4+ T cells from blood. Receptor source: a man aged 18 to 30 with type 1 diabetes.

V usage is TRBV2 and J usage is TRBJ1-2, with TRBD1 identical over 7 bases. The V and J ends lost 6 bases and 3 bases, in that order; junction bases with no gene match: 4. Germline CDR1 reads SNHLY; CDR2 reads FYNNEI. CDR3 length equals 13 residues. This CDR3 is CASRADRDYGYTF. For the CDR3, the DNA is TGTGCCAGCAGGGCTGACAGGGACTATGGCTACACCTTC. Filled out from reference TRBV2 and TRBJ1-2, the complete variable domain reads EPEVTQTPSHQVTQMGQEVILRCVPISNHLYFYWYRQILGQKVEFLVSFYNNEISEKSEIFDDQFSVERPDGSNFTLKIRSTKLEDSAMYFCASRADRDYGYTFGSGTRLTVV.

Only a few counts were recorded for this clone. The J gene is TRBJ2-7, the V gene TRBV7-2, with D tentatively TRBD2 (7 bases). Germline CDR1 SGHTA, CDR2 FQGNSA. Deletions cut 7 bases from V and 4 bases from J, with 14 bases between. The CDR3 covers 13 residues. Here the CDR3 reads CASNPRGGYEQYF. CDR3 DNA sequence: TGTGCCAGCAACCCTAGGGGGGGTTACGAGCAGTACTTC. Full variable domain (remainder filled in from reference TRBV7-2 and TRBJ2-7): GAGVSQSPSNKVTEKGKDVELRCDPISGHTALYWYRQSLGQGLEFLIYFQGNSAPDKSGLPSDRFSAERTGGSVSTLTIQRTQQEDSAVYLCASNPRGGYEQYFGPGTRLTVT.

This chain connects TRBV28 to TRBJ1-5; D is uncertain. This CDR3 is 15 amino acids long. V was pared by 3 bases and J by 5 bases, with 14 bases between. CDR1 and CDR2 (germline): MDHEN, SYDVKM. The CDR3 region is CASSFTNSLHQPQHF. CDR3 sequence (DNA): TGTGCCAGCAGTTTTACCAACAGTTTACATCAGCCCCAGCATTTT.

This clone was recorded a few times. This chain uses TRBV11-1 with TRBJ2-3, with D hard to call. The length of the CDR3 is 15 residues. The V gene's germline CDR1 is SGHAT and CDR2 FQDESV (reference sequence). V gave up 0 bases and J gave up 6 bases, with 13 bases separating them. The DNA for the CDR3 is TGTGCCAGCAGCTTAGCTCATGTTGTAGGGGATACGCAGTATTTT. Amino acid sequence: CASSLAHVVGDTQYF.

This clone was seen more than once but under ten times. The chain has TRBV4-3 and TRBJ2-3, with a weak D call TRBD2 (7 bases). The CDR3 sequence is 17 residues long. Trimming pared 0 bases from V and 4 bases from J, leaving 17 bases between. Germline CDR1 and CDR2: LGHNA and YSLEER. Here the CDR3 DNA reads TGCGCCAGCAGCCAAGAGGCCCCCCGGGGGGCCCCAGATACGCAGTATTTT. Translating gives CASSQEAPRGAPDTQYF.

A word on this clone: Other DNA sequences within the sample encode an identical CDR3. The chain links TRBV25-1 to TRBJ1-1; D is ambiguous. The V gene lost 4 bases and the J gene lost 3 bases, with 6 bases spanning the gap. This CDR3 is built from 12 residues. Germline V lookup: CDR1 MGHDK, CDR2 SYGVNS. The CDR3 loop reads CASSGGYTEAFF. DNA of the CDR3: TGTGCCAGCAGTGGGGGATACACTGAAGCTTTCTTT.

The chain uses TRBV5-1 and TRBJ2-7, with D maybe TRBD2 (7 bases). Germline values: CDR1 SGHRS, CDR2 YFSETQ. V dropped 0 bases and J dropped 7 bases, with 14 bases sitting between them. The CDR3 loop spans 14 amino acids. In DNA, the CDR3 is TGCGCCAGCAGCTTGGAACGCGGGGGCGGAGAGCAGTACTTC. This translates into CASSLERGGGEQYF.

This clone was counted a few times. This rearrangement joins TRBV6-5 to TRBJ2-7; 8 nucleotides align to TRBD1. The CDR3 spans 14 residues. Germline V lookup: CDR1 MNHEY, CDR2 SVGAGI. J lost 3 bases, V lost 5 bases, and 6 bases had no gene match. Here the CDR3 reads CASSDGQGVYEQYF. Here the CDR3 DNA reads TGTGCCAGCAGTGACGGACAGGGCGTCTACGAGCAGTACTTC.

The genes are TRBV5-1 and TRBJ1-1; no firm D call. In germline, CDR1 is SGHRS, CDR2 YFSETQ. The CDR3 has 12 residues. Trimming took off 5 bases at V and 8 bases at J, with 13 bases between the two ends. CDR3 sequence: CASSTRGTEAFF. CDR3 sequence (DNA): TGCGCCAGCAGTACACGGGGTACGGAAGCTTTCTTT. Based on the CDR3 plus reference TRBV5-1 and TRBJ1-1, the full variable domain is KAGVTQTPRYLIKTRGQQVTLSCSPISGHRSVSWYQQTPGQGLQFLFEYFSETQRNKGNFPGRFSGRQFSNSRSEMNVSTLELGDSALYLCASSTRGTEAFFGQGTRLTVV.

This clone was seen more than once but under ten times. The V call is TRBV6-5, the J call TRBJ2-7, with D possibly TRBD2 on 6 matching bases. CDR3 length equals 15 residues. Trimming pared 5 bases from V and 1 base from J, leaving 15 bases between. The germline gives CDR1 MNHEY, CDR2 SVGAGI. Written as DNA, the CDR3 is TGTGCCAGCAGTAGACAGCGGGTGCCTTCCTACGAGCAGTACTTC. This encodes CASSRQRVPSYEQYF.

The V gene is TRBV6-5, the J gene TRBJ1-1; tentative D call: TRBD1 (5 bases). Germline V gene lookup returns CDR1 MNHEY and CDR2 SVGAGI. The CDR3 is 14 amino acids. The V gene lost 0 bases and the J gene lost 8 bases, with 13 bases spanning the gap. CDR3 DNA sequence: TGTGCCAGCAGTTACTCGATGGGGCTACCAGAAGCTTTCTTT. Translation gives CASSYSMGLPEAFF.

The rearrangement uses TRBV9 and TRBJ2-1, with D unclear. The V gene lost 4 bases and the J gene lost 7 bases, with 6 bases spanning the gap. The germline CDR1 and CDR2 sequences are SGDLS and YYNGEE. The CDR3 has 11 residues. CDR3 amino acids: CASSQWNEQFF. For the CDR3, the DNA is TGTGCCAGCAGCCAGTGGAATGAGCAGTTCTTC.

In its sample, this clone was seen a few times. This sequence joins TRBV7-2 and TRBJ2-4; D uncertain. CDR1 is SGHTA and CDR2 is FQGNSA in the germline V gene. V was shortened by 2 bases and J by 1 base, with 9 bases between the two germline ends. This CDR3 has 15 amino acids. CDR3 region: CASSLMGLAKNIQYF. As DNA, the CDR3 is TGTGCCAGCAGCTTAATGGGGTTGGCCAAAAACATTCAGTACTTC.

The chain has TRBV14 and TRBJ2-1; perhaps TRBD1 as D (6 bases). Trimming shortened V by 4 bases and J by 9 bases, and 22 bases separated the two germline ends. The CDR3 runs to 16 residues. The V gene's germline CDR1 is SGHDN and CDR2 FVKESK. CDR3 bases: TGTGCCAGCAGCCCCCTCTTCGGCAGGGGTAGTAGTGAGCAGTTCTTC. It yields the protein CASSPLFGRGSSEQFF. Together with reference TRBV14 and TRBJ2-1, the CDR3 gives the full variable domain: EAGVTQFPSHSVIEKGQTVTLRCDPISGHDNLYWYRRVMGKEIKFLLHFVKESKQDESGMPNNRFLAERTGGTYSTLKVQPAELEDSGVYFCASSPLFGRGSSEQFFGPGTRLTVL.

This clone turned up a few times. V and J are TRBV29-1 and TRBJ2-3; D is unresolved. Per the germline V gene, CDR1 is SQVTM and CDR2 is ANQGSEA. The length of the CDR3 is 14 residues. Trimming left V 3 bases short and J 0 bases short, with 10 bases between. CDR3 region: CSVEKRTSTDTQYF. The CDR3 DNA sequence: TGCAGCGTTGAGAAAAGAACTAGCACAGATACGCAGTATTTT.

V and J are TRBV13 and TRBJ2-7; TRBD2 is a possible D gene (5 bases). Trimming removed 2 bases at V and 7 bases at J, with 12 bases between. CDR1 and CDR2 (germline): PRHDT, FYEKMQ (reference sequence). This CDR3 spans 13 amino acids. As DNA, the CDR3 is TGTGCCAGCAGCTTACTTCAACTAGGGGAGCAGTACTTC. Residues: CASSLLQLGEQYF.

This clone was seen more than once but under ten times. The chain has TRBV6-1 and TRBJ2-5; the D gene is possibly TRBD2 (6 bases). The CDR3 length is 12 residues. Germline V gene lookup returns CDR1 MNHNS and CDR2 SASEGT. The ends were cut back, 2 bases at V and 5 bases at J, with 6 bases in the middle. CDR3 amino acids: CASSELAETQYF. In DNA form, the CDR3 reads TGTGCCAGCAGTGAACTAGCGGAGACCCAGTACTTC.

This clone was seen only a few times. Additional DNA sequences in this sample encode the identical CDR3. The chain combines TRBV7-9 with TRBJ2-1, with no clear D. The V gene lost 0 bases and the J gene lost 10 bases, with 4 bases spanning the gap. Germline V gives CDR1 SEHNR, CDR2 FQNEAQ (reference sequence). This CDR3 has 11 residues. CDR3 in amino acids: CASSLASEQFF. Here the CDR3 DNA reads TGTGCCAGCAGCTTAGCGTCCGAGCAGTTCTTC.

With regard to this clone: Additional DNA sequences in this sample encode the identical CDR3. The rearrangement joins TRBV9 to TRBJ2-5, with TRBD1 matching over 7 bases. CDR1 and CDR2 from the germline V gene are SGDLS and YYNGEE. The ends lost 0 bases at V and 4 bases at J; junction bases unmatched: 6. The CDR3 contains 15 residues. CDR3 sequence (DNA): TGTGCCAGCAGCGTAGGGGACAGTGGGGCAGAGACCCAGTACTTC. This translates into CASSVGDSGAETQYF.

V and J are TRBV28 and TRBJ2-1; weak D call: TRBD2 (5 bases). Trimming left V 8 bases short and J 3 bases short, with 8 bases between. Germline V lookup: CDR1 MDHEN, CDR2 SYDVKM. The CDR3 covers 12 residues. CDR3 in amino acids: CASLGSYNEQFF. For the CDR3, the DNA is TGTGCCAGCCTTGGGAGCTACAATGAGCAGTTCTTC.

This clone was seen a handful of times. The CDR3 region is CASSPGGGEDTQYF. For the CDR3, the DNA is TGTGCCAGCAGTCCAGGGGGTGGAGAAGATACGCAGTATTTT. The chain recombines TRBV28 with TRBJ2-3; TRBD1 agrees at 7 bases. CDR1 is MDHEN and CDR2 is SYDVKM in the germline V gene. The CDR3 spans 14 residues. After removal of 5 bases from V and 5 bases from J, the junction contained 7 bases not matched to a gene.

This clone was found a few times. The same CDR3 also results from other DNA sequences found in this sample. This chain joins TRBV5-1 and TRBJ2-3; the D is unclear. V was clipped by 1 base and J by 1 base, with 4 bases between them. Germline V lookup: CDR1 SGHRS, CDR2 YFSETQ. The CDR3 spans 13 residues. In DNA, the CDR3 is TGCGCCAGCAGCTTGTCAGGCACAGATACGCAGTATTTT. Amino acids: CASSLSGTDTQYF.

The rearrangement joins TRBV7-8 to TRBJ1-5, with 8 bases fitting TRBD1. V trimming: 5 bases; J trimming: 4 bases; junction bases outside the gene matches: 7. Germline values: CDR1 SGHVS, CDR2 FQNEAQ. The CDR3 loop spans 15 amino acids. CDR3 DNA: TGTGCCAGCAGCCCTCGGACAGGGAATAATCAGCCCCAGCATTTT. It translates to CASSPRTGNNQPQHF.

A note on this clone: This sample includes further DNA sequences coding for the same CDR3. The gene calls are TRBV9 and TRBJ2-5; possibly TRBD1 for D (6 bases). Trimming cost V 0 bases and J 4 bases, with 10 bases left between them. Germline V CDR1 and CDR2: SGDLS, YYNGEE. The CDR3 totals 14 residues. The CDR3 DNA is TGTGCCAGCAGCGTAGGCAGGGGTCGAGAGACCCAGTACTTC. Translating gives CASSVGRGRETQYF.

This clone was observed a few times. The chain combines TRBV4-2 with TRBJ2-3; weak D call: TRBD1 (6 bases). CDR1 and CDR2 (germline): LGHNA, YNFKEQ. V lost 4 bases to trimming and J lost 3 bases, with 17 bases between them. The CDR3 runs 16 residues. CDR3 in DNA: TGTGCCAGCAGCCCATTACAGGGTTGGCGGACAGATACGCAGTATTTT. Translated, it gives CASSPLQGWRTDTQYF.

For this clone: Other DNA sequences in this specimen translate into the identical CDR3. The chain carries TRBV7-6 and TRBJ1-1; D is unresolved. Germline V gene sequence: CDR1 SGHVS, CDR2 FNYEAQ. This CDR3 has 14 amino acids. V dropped 0 bases and J dropped 5 bases, with 10 bases sitting between them. The CDR3 loop is CASSLAPSGTEAFF. Here the CDR3 DNA reads TGTGCCAGCAGCTTAGCCCCAAGTGGGACTGAAGCTTTCTTT.

This clone was seen more than once but under ten times. This chain links TRBV30 with TRBJ2-7; a weak D match, TRBD1 (5 bases). From germline, CDR1 is GTSNPN and CDR2 SVGIG (reference sequence). There are 13 residues in the CDR3. V lost 4 bases, J lost 0 bases, and 10 bases lay in between. In DNA form, the CDR3 reads TGTGCCTGGATTACAGGAACCTCCTACGAGCAGTACTTC. Protein sequence: CAWITGTSYEQYF.

This clone occurred a few times. The rearrangement links TRBV29-1 to TRBJ2-5; no definite D call. V lost 5 bases to trimming and J lost 5 bases, with 15 bases between them. This CDR3 has 13 residues. Germline V lookup: CDR1 SQVTM, CDR2 ANQGSEA. CDR3 DNA sequence: TGCAGCGTTCAGCTCGGGTCTATGGAGACCCAGTACTTC. Protein sequence: CSVQLGSMETQYF.